Listed below are T cell receptor beta chains from one sample, sequenced in a study of human T cells and chemical hapten exposure. TCRdb re-called the RACE reads with MiXCR, one entry per CDR3 protein. The sample has about 97,000 distinct CDR3 sequences; roughly a quarter are singletons. The sample was whole blood, taken in connection with sensitization to the hapten diphenylcyclopropenone (DPC). These receptors all stem from a middle-aged man with alopecia areata. Some clones in this sample may be carry-over from other donors' samples. Each CDR3 is given without its conserved first and last residue. D genes are given only for firm matches.

-,TRBJ1-4,TRBV12-3/TRBV12-4,ASAPGGRGTNEKLF
-,TRBJ2-1,TRBV6-6,ASSLTSSFGSRYNEQF
TRBD1,TRBJ1-5,TRBV27,ASSSGTDSNQPQH
-,TRBJ2-5,TRBV12-3/TRBV12-4,ASGLVVSETQY
-,TRBJ2-3,TRBV24-1,ATSDSLRNTQY
TRBD2,TRBJ2-2,TRBV3-1,ASSQGAGGPRGVGLF
-,TRBJ2-3,TRBV11-2,ASSKRQRRADTQY
TRBD2,TRBJ2-5,TRBV3-1,ASSQAAGTSGETQY
TRBD2,TRBJ2-3,TRBV20-1,SAASSGRGRGTDTQY
-,TRBJ2-1,TRBV12-3/TRBV12-4,ASRRGLEPYNEQF
-,TRBJ1-4,TRBV28,ASSLGGSREKLF
-,TRBJ1-5,TRBV27,ASSPTGSQPQH
-,TRBJ2-1,TRBV20-1,SAPLTRGEQF
TRBD1,TRBJ2-7,TRBV20-1,SARETGGPYEQY
-,TRBJ1-6,TRBV28,ASSTNSYNSPLH
-,TRBJ2-5,TRBV5-1,ASKYSSAETQY
-,TRBJ2-1,TRBV7-9,ASSLEFGVEYF
TRBD1,TRBJ1-5,TRBV7-6,ASSLRTGSNQPQH
-,TRBJ2-7,TRBV10-3,AASNGYEQY
TRBD2,TRBJ2-7,TRBV27,ASSWSGTSSYEQY
TRBD1,TRBJ2-2,TRBV24-1,ATMAGGNDGELF
TRBD2,TRBJ2-5,TRBV7-2,ASRILAVETQY
TRBD1,TRBJ1-5,TRBV6-1,ASSGGTTGLQPQH
-,TRBJ1-5,TRBV28,ASRYSNQPQH
-,TRBJ1-4,TRBV3-1,ASSQMVSNEKLF
TRBD1,TRBJ2-7,TRBV27,ASTPRRGQGSHEQY
-,TRBJ1-5,TRBV15,ATSTQWAGNQPQH
-,TRBJ1-3,TRBV7-8,ASSPPTGSEGNTIY
-,TRBJ1-4,TRBV2,ASSVEGSGGKVF
TRBD1,TRBJ1-1,TRBV7-8,ASSSRKQGEAF
-,TRBJ2-5,TRBV12-3/TRBV12-4,ASSTRNSQETQY
-,TRBJ2-3,TRBV5-1,ASRSGLQADTQY
-,TRBJ1-6,TRBV27,ASSFNRVRSPLH
-,TRBJ2-7,TRBV20-1,SARGPFGASNVYEQY
-,TRBJ2-5,TRBV12-3/TRBV12-4,ASSLTSTGETQY
-,TRBJ1-1,TRBV6-6,ASSYYESEAF
-,TRBJ2-3,TRBV12-3/TRBV12-4,ATQTGRTDTQY
-,TRBJ2-2,TRBV12-3/TRBV12-4,ASRGTHANTGELF
-,TRBJ2-1,TRBV2,ASSEKQRRWGEQF
-,TRBJ2-7,TRBV7-2,ASSAQSSEQY
-,TRBJ1-1,TRBV12-3/TRBV12-4,ASSLATDTGGAF
-,TRBJ2-7,TRBV11-1,ASSLIQDGSGYEQY
-,TRBJ1-1,TRBV12-3/TRBV12-4,ASSEKMNTEAF
-,TRBJ2-6,TRBV20-1,SARVIRDSSSGANVLT
-,TRBJ2-1,TRBV12-3/TRBV12-4,ASSFIGNGDNEQF
-,TRBJ1-2,TRBV19,ASSMPLFNGYT
-,TRBJ2-2,TRBV20-1,SARDLRIADSNTGELF
TRBD1,TRBJ2-4,TRBV10-3,AIRQGPPGNIQY
TRBD2,TRBJ2-3,TRBV29-1,SVEEARSGGTQY
-,TRBJ2-4,TRBV7-2,ASSFEAGLAKNIQY
TRBD2,TRBJ2-7,TRBV20-1,SARRTSGTGAYEQY
-,TRBJ1-5,TRBV3-1,ASSHTGGGFNQPQH
TRBD2,TRBJ2-5,TRBV7-2,ASSPRVAGVETQY
-,TRBJ1-4,TRBV7-2,ASSVALATNEKLF
-,TRBJ1-2,TRBV6-5,ASSYSPYSGYGYT